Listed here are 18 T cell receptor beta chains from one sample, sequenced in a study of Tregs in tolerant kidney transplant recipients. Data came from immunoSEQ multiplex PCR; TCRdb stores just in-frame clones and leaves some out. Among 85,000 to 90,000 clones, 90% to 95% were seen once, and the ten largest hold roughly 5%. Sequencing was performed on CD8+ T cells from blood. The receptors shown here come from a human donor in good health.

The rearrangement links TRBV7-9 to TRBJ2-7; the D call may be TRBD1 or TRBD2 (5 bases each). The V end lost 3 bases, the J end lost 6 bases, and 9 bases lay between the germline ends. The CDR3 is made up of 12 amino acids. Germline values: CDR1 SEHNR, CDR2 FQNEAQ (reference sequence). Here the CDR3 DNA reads TGTGCCAGCAGCTTTGAGGGGAGCGAGCAGTACTTC. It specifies CASSFEGSEQYF. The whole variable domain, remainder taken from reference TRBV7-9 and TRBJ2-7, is DTGVSQNPRHKITKRGQNVTFRCDPISEHNRLYWYRQTLGQGPEFLTYFQNEAQLEKSRLLSDRFSAERPKGSFSTLEIQRTEQGDSAMYLCASSFEGSEQYFGPGTRLTVT.

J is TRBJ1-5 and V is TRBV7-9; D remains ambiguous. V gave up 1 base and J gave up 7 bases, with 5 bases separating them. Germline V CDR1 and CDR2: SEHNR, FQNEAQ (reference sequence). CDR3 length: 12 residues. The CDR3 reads CASSLGYQPQHF. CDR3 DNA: TGTGCCAGCAGCTTAGGGTACCAGCCCCAGCATTTT.

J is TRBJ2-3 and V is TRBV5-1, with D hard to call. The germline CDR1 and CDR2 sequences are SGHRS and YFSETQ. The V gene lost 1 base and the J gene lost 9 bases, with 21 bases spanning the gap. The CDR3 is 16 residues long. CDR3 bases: TGCGCCAGCAGCTTGCCGCTGGCGTCATCCGAGTACACGCAGTATTTT. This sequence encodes CASSLPLASSEYTQYF.

The CDR3 is CASSGSGGARADIQYF. The CDR3 nucleotides are TGCGCCAGCAGCGGTAGCGGGGGGGCCAGGGCAGACATTCAGTACTTC. The chain joins TRBV5-1 to TRBJ2-4; 11 bases line up with TRBD2. There are 16 residues in the CDR3. V dropped 4 bases and J dropped 8; count of bases not matched to a gene: 11. Per the germline V gene, CDR1 is SGHRS and CDR2 is YFSETQ.

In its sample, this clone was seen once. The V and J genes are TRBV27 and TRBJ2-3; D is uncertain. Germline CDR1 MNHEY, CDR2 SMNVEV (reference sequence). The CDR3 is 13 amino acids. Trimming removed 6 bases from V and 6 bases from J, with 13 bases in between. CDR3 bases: TGTGCCAGCAGAGATACAGAGGCGGATACGCAGTATTTT. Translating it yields CASRDTEADTQYF.

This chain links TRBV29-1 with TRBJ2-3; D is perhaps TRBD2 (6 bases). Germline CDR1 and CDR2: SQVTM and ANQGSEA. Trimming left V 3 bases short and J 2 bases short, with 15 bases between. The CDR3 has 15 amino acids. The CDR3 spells CSVDPGLSFTDTQYF. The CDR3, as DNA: TGCAGCGTTGACCCGGGACTCTCTTTCACAGATACGCAGTATTTT.

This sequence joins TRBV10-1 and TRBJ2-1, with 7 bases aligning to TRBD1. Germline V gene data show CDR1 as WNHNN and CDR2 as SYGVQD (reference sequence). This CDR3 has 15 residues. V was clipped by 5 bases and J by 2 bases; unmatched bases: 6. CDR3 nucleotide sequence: TGCGCCAGCAGTACACAGGGGAAGCCCTACAATGAGCAGTTCTTC. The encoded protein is CASSTQGKPYNEQFF.

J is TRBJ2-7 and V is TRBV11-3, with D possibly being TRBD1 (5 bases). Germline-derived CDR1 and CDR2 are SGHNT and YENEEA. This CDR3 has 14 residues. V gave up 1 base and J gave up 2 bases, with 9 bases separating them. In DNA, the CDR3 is TGTGCCAGCAGCTTAGCAGGGCCTACCTACGAGCAGTACTTC. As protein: CASSLAGPTYEQYF.

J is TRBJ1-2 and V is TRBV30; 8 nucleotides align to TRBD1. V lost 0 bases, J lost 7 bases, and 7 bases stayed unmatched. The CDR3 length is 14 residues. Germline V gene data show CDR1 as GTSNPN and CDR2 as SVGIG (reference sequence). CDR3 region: CAWSVRPTGGGYTF. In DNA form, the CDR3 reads TGTGCCTGGAGTGTACGACCCACAGGGGGTGGCTACACCTTC.

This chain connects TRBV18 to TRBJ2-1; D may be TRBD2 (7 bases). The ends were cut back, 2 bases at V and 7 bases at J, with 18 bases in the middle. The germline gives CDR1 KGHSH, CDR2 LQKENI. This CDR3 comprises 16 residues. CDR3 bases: TGTGCCAGCTCACCAAAAACAGGGCGGGAGAGGAATGAGCAGTTCTTC. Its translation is CASSPKTGRERNEQFF.

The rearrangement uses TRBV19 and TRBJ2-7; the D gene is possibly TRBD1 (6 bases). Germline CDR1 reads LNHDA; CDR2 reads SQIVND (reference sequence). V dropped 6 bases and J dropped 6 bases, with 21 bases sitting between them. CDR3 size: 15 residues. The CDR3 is CASRFRQEESLEQYF. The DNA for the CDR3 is TGTGCCAGTAGGTTTAGACAGGAGGAGAGTCTCGAGCAGTACTTC.

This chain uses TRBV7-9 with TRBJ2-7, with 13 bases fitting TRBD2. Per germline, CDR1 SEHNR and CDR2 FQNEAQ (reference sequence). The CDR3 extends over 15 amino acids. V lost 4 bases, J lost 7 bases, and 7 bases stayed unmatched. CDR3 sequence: CASSSALAGGREQYF. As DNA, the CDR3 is TGTGCCAGCAGCTCAGCACTAGCGGGGGGGCGTGAGCAGTACTTC.

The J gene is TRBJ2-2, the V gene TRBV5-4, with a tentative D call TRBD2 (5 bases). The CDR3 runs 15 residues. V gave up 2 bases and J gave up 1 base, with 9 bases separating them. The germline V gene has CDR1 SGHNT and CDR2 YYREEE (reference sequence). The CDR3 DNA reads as TGTGCCAGCAGCTTATCCCGGGGGAACACCGGGGAGCTGTTTTTT. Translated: CASSLSRGNTGELFF.

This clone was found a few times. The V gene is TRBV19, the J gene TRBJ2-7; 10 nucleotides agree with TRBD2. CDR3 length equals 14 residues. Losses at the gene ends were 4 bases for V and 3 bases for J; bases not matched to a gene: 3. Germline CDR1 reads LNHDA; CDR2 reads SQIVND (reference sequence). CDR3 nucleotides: TGTGCCAGTAGTACCACTAGCGGGAACTACGAGCAGTACTTC. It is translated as CASSTTSGNYEQYF.

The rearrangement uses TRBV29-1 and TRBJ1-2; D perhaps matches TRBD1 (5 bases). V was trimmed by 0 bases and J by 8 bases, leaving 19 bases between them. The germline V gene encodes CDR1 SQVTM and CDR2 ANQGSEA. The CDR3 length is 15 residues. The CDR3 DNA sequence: TGCAGCGTTGAAGATCCCGGCCCGGGGGGATACGGCTACACCTTC. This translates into CSVEDPGPGGYGYTF.

CDR3 loop: CASSMTSVPEYEQYF. The CDR3 DNA follows: TGTGCCAGCAGCATGACTAGCGTTCCCGAGTACGAGCAGTACTTC. The chain links TRBV6-5 to TRBJ2-7, with TRBD2 identical over 8 bases. This CDR3 region has 15 residues. Germline V CDR1 and CDR2: MNHEY, SVGAGI. J was trimmed by 4 bases and V by 6 bases; bases with no gene match: 11.

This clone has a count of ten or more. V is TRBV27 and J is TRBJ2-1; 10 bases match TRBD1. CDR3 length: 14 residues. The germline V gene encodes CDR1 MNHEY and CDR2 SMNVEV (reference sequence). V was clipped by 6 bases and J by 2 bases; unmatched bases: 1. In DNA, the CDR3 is TGTGCCAGCAGCGACAGGGGGCCCTACAATGAGCAGTTCTTC. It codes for CASSDRGPYNEQFF.

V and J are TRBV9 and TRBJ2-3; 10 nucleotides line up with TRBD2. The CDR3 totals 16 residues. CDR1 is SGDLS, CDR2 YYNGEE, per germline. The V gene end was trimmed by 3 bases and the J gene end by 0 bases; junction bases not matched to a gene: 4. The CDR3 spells CASSATSGISTDTQYF. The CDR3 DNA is TGTGCCAGCAGCGCAACTAGCGGGATTAGCACAGATACGCAGTATTTT.